Listed here are 7 T cell receptor beta chains from one sample, sequenced in a study of blood T cell repertoires in COVID-19. Clones were read by immunoSEQ multiplex PCR, and TCRdb kept only the in-frame ones, dropping some. The sample carries tens of thousands of clones, roughly 84% recorded once. Sequencing used peripheral blood. The receptor set was obtained from a woman aged 80 or older with acute or convalescent COVID-19.

The chain joins TRBV19 to TRBJ1-5; tentative D call: TRBD1 (5 bases). V lost 8 bases and J lost 6, with 11 bases in between. The CDR3 has 12 amino acids. The V gene's germline CDR1 is LNHDA and CDR2 SQIVND (reference sequence). CDR3 amino acids: CASSRGVQPQHF. The CDR3 nucleotides read TGTGCCAGTTCCCGGGGGGTTCAGCCCCAGCATTTT.

The chain recombines TRBV5-1 with TRBJ2-1, with TRBD2 identical over 7 bases. Trimming removed 0 bases from V and 4 bases from J; junction bases left unmatched: 4. CDR3 length: 15 residues. Per the germline V gene, CDR1 is SGHRS and CDR2 is YFSETQ. The CDR3 region is CASSLASGVYNEQFF. The CDR3 coding sequence is TGCGCCAGCAGCTTGGCTAGCGGAGTTTACAATGAGCAGTTCTTC.

This clone was recorded once. The CDR3 bases are TGTGCCAGTAGGCCCCGGGACAGGACCTACGAGCAGTACTTC. Amino acid sequence: CASRPRDRTYEQYF. The chain joins TRBV19 to TRBJ2-7, with 8 positions matching TRBD1. The CDR3 has 14 amino acids. With V trimmed by 6 bases and J by 2 bases, 6 bases remained unmatched. CDR1 LNHDA and CDR2 SQIVND come from the germline V gene (reference sequence).

This clone was detected a few times. The CDR3 here is CAWRERLASGRAVEQFF. The CDR3 DNA follows: TGTGCCTGGCGTGAACGGCTGGCTAGCGGGAGGGCCGTTGAGCAGTTCTTC. V usage is TRBV30 and J usage is TRBJ2-1; the match to TRBD2 covers 12 bases. The trim removed 5 bases at V and 9 bases at J, leaving 17 bases unmatched. This CDR3 comprises 17 residues. Germline V gene lookup returns CDR1 GTSNPN and CDR2 SVGIG (reference sequence).

This sequence joins TRBV5-6 and TRBJ2-5; 8 bases align to TRBD1. This CDR3 comprises 17 residues. Unmatched junction bases numbered 11, after V lost 3 bases and J lost 1 base. Germline V gene data show CDR1 as SGHDT and CDR2 as YYEEEE. The CDR3 loop is CASSSIRQGRTQETQYF. The CDR3 DNA follows: TGTGCCAGCAGCTCGATACGACAGGGGCGAACCCAAGAGACCCAGTACTTC.

The chain couples TRBV2 to TRBJ2-3; tentative D call: TRBD2 (6 bases). This CDR3 region has 14 residues. The V end lost 4 bases, the J end lost 6 bases, and 14 bases lay between the germline ends. Germline CDR1 and CDR2: SNHLY and FYNNEI. The CDR3 region is CASSVRLVRDTQYF. The CDR3 nucleotides read TGTGCCAGCAGTGTAAGACTAGTCAGGGATACGCAGTATTTT.

The chain carries TRBV27 and TRBJ1-6, with D tentatively TRBD1 (6 bases). The CDR3 has 13 residues. V dropped 9 bases and J dropped 7 bases, with 13 bases sitting between them. Germline CDR1 MNHEY, CDR2 SMNVEV (reference sequence). The DNA of the CDR3 is TGTGCCAGTAGGGGGGGGGCCAATTCACCCCTCCACTTT. Protein product: CASRGGANSPLHF.